This T cell receptor beta chain was profiled in a study of radiation and T cells in renal cell carcinoma (dated by TCRdb to 2018 to 2021). Turning to the overall study: Samples came from a clinical trial, in which primary renal cell carcinomas received 15 Gy stereotactic body radiation therapy followed by nephrectomy 4 weeks later. In total, about 53 samples, comprising 26 tumors and approximately 27 peripheral blood samples, were subjected to TCR beta sequencing. A total of 4,016,671 unique CDR3 nucleotide sequences, encoding some 2,700,000 unique CDR3 amino acid sequences, were found across all 53 samples. Findings and caveats that apply to the study as a whole: Effects of radiation dose or scheduling on the TCR repertoire could not be addressed with the single-armed trial design. Changes in the blood repertoire were not tracked past 4 weeks after treatment. An increase in top tumor clonotypes in blood was observed from baseline to 2 weeks post-radiation, followed by contraction by 4 weeks, which was taken to suggest transient expansion of tumor-resident clones. Because pretreatment tumor biopsies were not available, the baseline intratumoral presence of clonotypes could not be determined.

The immunoSEQ kit was used, according to the manufacturer's recommendations, to generate TCR beta libraries from genomic DNA. To prepare libraries, a first multiplex PCR with proprietary primers was run, followed by a second PCR that added unique barcodes, and a bead cleanup was done after each round. Each sample batch included a kit-provided positive control reaction and a negative control reaction. The final libraries were assessed on an Agilent 4200 TapeStation D1000 ScreenTape, pooled by volume, and quantified by qPCR. Sequencing was performed on an Illumina NextSeq500 using a MidOutput 150-cycle cartridge, with 156 Read1 cycles, 15 Index1 cycles, and the kit custom primers. The pooled library was loaded at roughly 0.94 pM with an approximately 21% PhiX control spike-in. For the original study's pipeline: The vendor-processed data were analyzed in R, and a clonotype was defined as all T cells that share the same CDR3 nucleotide sequence. For clone abundance analyses, frequencies were normalized to the 10,000 most abundant clones in each sample. Before analysis, public T cell clones were removed, and these numbered fewer than five per sample on average. A difference in abundance of at least 32-fold between compartments was used to define tumor-enriched and baseline blood-enriched clonotypes. A beta-binomial differential abundance model was applied to find clonotypes that expanded or contracted between blood time points. Tumor-blood repertoire similarity was measured with the Baroni-Urbani and Buser coefficient, and group comparisons used two-tailed Wilcoxon tests in R. The clones in this table, taken by TCRdb from immuneACCESS, are in-frame only. Not every clone is retained; where verified, under half of the shortfall comes from an unresolved V gene, and the cause of the rest is unknown. V, J and clone size derive from that table, while D and trimming were established from the DNA sequence. This sample has about 150,000 clones in its table, and about 85% of those were observed once. The ten most abundant clones make up around 4% of the sample.

Concerning this clone: No antigen is known for it. Qualities for individual bases were not recorded, and no much larger clone is one base off.

The time point label, as the study defines it: baseline pretreatment blood. What this sample's treatment or condition label stands for: 15 Gy SBRT to primary tumor, nephrectomy 4 weeks later. Serial peripheral blood from radiation-treated patients was sampled at baseline, 2 weeks and 4 weeks after SBRT to track tumor-enriched clonotypes. Every patient had renal cell carcinoma of clear cell pathology. The QIAamp DNA Blood Mini Kit (Qiagen) was used to prepare genomic DNA for TCR sequencing. The analyses included just those samples that passed every quality control check. The sample was blood, taken from a patient whose treatment included radiotherapy and nephrectomy. This sequence originates from a woman in her 70s with renal cell carcinoma.

The DNA sequence follows: TGTGCCAGCAGTGAAGGGGTAGCGGGGGGGAGACAAGAGACCCAGTACTTC. This sequence encodes CASSEGVAGGRQETQYF. The sequence joins TRBV2 to TRBJ2-5; TRBD2 matches 11 bases in the middle. Looking up the germline V gene yields CDR1 SNHLY and CDR2 FYNNEI. CDR3 length: 17 amino acids, cysteine to phenylalanine. This entry keeps only the CDR3 DNA: 51 bases, framed from base 1. Trimming leaves V shorter by 1 base and J shorter by 2 bases, with the junction holding 6 bases beyond the gene matches.